The clone carrying this T cell receptor (beta chain) turned up a few times. The data belong to a study of cytomegalovirus exposure and HLA in healthy donors. The PCR employed 60 Vbeta primers together with 13 Jbeta primers. The repertoire was sequenced with immunoSEQ multiplex PCR; TCRdb's copy has only in-frame clones and lacks some. Of approximately 150,000 clones listed, 65% to 70% are singletons. CDR3 length: 12 amino acids. The V end lost 5 bases, the J end lost 6 bases, and 12 bases lay between the germline ends. Germline lookup yields CDR1 SQVTM and CDR2 ANQGSEA. The J gene is TRBJ2-3, the V gene TRBV29-1; D not resolved. What was sequenced was PBMCs. This receptor was taken from a man aged 25 to 40 in good health and CMV-seropositive. The CDR3 DNA reads as TGCAGCGTTCTGGCGGCCGCCGATACGCAGTATTTT. Translated: CSVLAAADTQYF.